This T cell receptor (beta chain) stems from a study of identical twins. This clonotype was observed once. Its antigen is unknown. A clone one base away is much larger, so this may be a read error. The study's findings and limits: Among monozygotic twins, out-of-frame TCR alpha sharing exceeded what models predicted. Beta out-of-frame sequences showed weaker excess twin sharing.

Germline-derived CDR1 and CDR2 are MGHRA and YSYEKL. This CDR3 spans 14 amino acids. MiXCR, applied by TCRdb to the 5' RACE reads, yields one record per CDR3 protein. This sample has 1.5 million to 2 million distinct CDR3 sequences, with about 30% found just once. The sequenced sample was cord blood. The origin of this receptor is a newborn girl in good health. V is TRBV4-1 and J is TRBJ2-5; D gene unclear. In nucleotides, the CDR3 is TGCGCCGGCAGCCGCCTACTCCTTCAAGAGACCCAGTACTTC. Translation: CAGSRLLLQETQYF.